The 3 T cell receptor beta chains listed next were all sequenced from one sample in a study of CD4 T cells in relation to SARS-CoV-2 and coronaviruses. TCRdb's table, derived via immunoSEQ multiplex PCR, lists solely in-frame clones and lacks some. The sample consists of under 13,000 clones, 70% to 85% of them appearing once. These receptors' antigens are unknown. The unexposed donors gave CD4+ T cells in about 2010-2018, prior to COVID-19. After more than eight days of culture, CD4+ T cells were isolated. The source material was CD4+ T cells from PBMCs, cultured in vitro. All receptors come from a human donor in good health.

CDR3: CASSYIRDRGYGYTF. CDR3 nucleotide sequence: TGTGCCAGCAGTTACATCCGGGACAGGGGCTATGGCTACACCTTC. This chain joins TRBV6-5 and TRBJ1-2; 10 nucleotides match TRBD1. Trimming took 2 bases from V and 4 from J; bases not matched to a gene: 4. The CDR3 has 15 amino acids. Germline V gene lookup returns CDR1 MNHEY and CDR2 SVGAGI.

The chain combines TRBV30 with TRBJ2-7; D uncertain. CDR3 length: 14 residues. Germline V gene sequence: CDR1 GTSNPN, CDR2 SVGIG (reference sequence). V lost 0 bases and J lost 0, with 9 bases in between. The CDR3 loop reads CAWSVAGDSYEQYF. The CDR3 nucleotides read TGTGCCTGGAGTGTAGCAGGAGACTCCTACGAGCAGTACTTC.

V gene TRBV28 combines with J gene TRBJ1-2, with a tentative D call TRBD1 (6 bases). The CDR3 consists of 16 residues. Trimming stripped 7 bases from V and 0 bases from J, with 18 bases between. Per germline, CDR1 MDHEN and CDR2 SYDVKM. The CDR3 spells CASIVSGDQANYGYTF. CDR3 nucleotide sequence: TGTGCCAGCATCGTATCAGGGGACCAAGCTAACTATGGCTACACCTTC.